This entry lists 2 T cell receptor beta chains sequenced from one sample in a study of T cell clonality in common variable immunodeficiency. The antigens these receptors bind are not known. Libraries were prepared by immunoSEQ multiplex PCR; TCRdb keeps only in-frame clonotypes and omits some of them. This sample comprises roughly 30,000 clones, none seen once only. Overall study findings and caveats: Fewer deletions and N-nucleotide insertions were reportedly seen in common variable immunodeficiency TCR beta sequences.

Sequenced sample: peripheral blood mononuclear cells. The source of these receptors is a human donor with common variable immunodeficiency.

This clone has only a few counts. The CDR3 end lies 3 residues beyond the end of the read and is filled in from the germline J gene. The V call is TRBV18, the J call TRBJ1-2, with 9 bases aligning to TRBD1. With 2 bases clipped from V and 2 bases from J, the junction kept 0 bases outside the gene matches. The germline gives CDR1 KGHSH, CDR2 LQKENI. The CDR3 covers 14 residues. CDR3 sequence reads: CASSPGTGNYGYTF. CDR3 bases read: TGTGCCAGCTCACCAGGGACAGGGAACTATGGC. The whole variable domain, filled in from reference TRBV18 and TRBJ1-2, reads NAGVMQNPRHLVRRRGQEARLRCSPMKGHSHVYWYRQLPEEGLKFMVYLQKENIIDESGMPKERFSAEFPKEGPSILRIQQVVRGDSAAYFCASSPGTGNYGYTFGSGTRLTVV.

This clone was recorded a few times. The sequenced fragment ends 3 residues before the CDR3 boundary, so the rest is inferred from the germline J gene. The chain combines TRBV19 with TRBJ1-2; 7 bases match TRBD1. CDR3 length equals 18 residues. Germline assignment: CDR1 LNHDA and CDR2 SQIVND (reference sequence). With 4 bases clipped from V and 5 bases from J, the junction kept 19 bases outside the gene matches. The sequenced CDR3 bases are TGTGCCAGTAGTACCTCCGGAGGGGGCCTAGGCACCCTTTATGGC. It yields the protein CASSTSGGGLGTLYG. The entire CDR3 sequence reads CASSTSGGGLGTLYGYTF.